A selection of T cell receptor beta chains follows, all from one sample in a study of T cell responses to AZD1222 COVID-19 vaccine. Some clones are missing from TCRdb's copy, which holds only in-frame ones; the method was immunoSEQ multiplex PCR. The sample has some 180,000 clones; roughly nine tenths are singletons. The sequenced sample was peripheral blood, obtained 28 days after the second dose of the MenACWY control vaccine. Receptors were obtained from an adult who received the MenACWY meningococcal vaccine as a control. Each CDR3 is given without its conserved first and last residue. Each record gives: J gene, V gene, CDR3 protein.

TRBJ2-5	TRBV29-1	SAAGQQETQY
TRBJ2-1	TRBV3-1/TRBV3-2	ASSQEPLLGNEQF
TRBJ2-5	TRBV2	ASSRVQETQY
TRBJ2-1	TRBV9	ASSVARASGSVEQF
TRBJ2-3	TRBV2	ASRPTGQGAVGTQY
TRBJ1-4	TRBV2	ASNTRTGVDEKLF
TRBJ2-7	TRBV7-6	ASAPYGLAGSYEQY
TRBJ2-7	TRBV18	ASSPKGQGGTEQY
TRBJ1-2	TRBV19	ASSRDRDYGYT
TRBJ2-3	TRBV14	ASSHDGITDTQY
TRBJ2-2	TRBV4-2	ASSQDPSRSRRAGELF